The TCR beta chain under discussion was sequenced for a study of shared clonotypes between healthy human individuals. V lost 4 bases to trimming and J lost 0 bases; unmatched junction nucleotides: 6. Germline CDR1 reads SGHNT; CDR2 reads YYREEE (reference sequence). The CDR3 consists of 16 residues. The deep-level immunoSEQ assay was used. Measured with immunoSEQ multiplex PCR; TCRdb has only the in-frame clones, and not every one. The sample consists of 2 million to 3 million clones, approximately 92% of them appearing once. This clonotype originated in a man aged 18 to 29 in good health. The chain links TRBV5-4 to TRBJ2-7; TRBD1 matches at 11 bases. The material sequenced was naive CD4+ T cells sorted from blood. Stated subset: CD45RA+ positively selected. The CDR3, as DNA: TGTGCCAGCAGCACCTTAGGACAGGGGGCCTCCTACGAGCAGTACTTC. Protein: CASSTLGQGASYEQYF.